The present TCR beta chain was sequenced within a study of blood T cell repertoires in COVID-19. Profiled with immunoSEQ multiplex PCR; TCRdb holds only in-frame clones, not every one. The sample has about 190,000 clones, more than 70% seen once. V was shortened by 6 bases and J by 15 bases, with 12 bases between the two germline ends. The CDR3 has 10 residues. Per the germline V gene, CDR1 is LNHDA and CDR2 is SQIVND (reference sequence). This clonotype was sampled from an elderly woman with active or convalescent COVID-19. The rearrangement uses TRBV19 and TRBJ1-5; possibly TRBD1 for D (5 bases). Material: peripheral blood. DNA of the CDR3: TGTGCCAGTAGCCGACAGTTCTTGCATTTT. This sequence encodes CASSRQFLHF.